This T cell receptor beta chain was retrieved from a study of long-term antiretroviral therapy in people with HIV. Study observations and caveats: HIV repertoires spanned narrower CDR3 length ranges than controls. Increased diversity was seen after ART, yet it remained lower than in transplant donor controls.

About this clone itself: Its antigen is still unknown.

CDR3 length: 13 amino acids. With V trimmed by 9 bases and J by 8 bases, 12 bases remained unmatched. CDR1 and CDR2 (germline): ENHRY, SYGVKD. The authors ran the immunoSEQ assay, v3.0, at survey level. The repertoire was sequenced with immunoSEQ multiplex PCR; TCRdb's copy has only in-frame clones and lacks some. This sample has around 26,000 clones, with over 80% found just once. This receptor was taken from a man younger than 40 with HIV. This rearrangement joins TRBV10-3 to TRBJ1-2, with 7 bases aligning to TRBD1. The material sequenced was unsorted PBMCs, taken roughly 4.1 years after starting antiretroviral therapy. CDR3 coding DNA: TGTGCCATGGCCGCGGGACAGACTATGGGCTACACCTTC. Translated: CAMAAGQTMGYTF.